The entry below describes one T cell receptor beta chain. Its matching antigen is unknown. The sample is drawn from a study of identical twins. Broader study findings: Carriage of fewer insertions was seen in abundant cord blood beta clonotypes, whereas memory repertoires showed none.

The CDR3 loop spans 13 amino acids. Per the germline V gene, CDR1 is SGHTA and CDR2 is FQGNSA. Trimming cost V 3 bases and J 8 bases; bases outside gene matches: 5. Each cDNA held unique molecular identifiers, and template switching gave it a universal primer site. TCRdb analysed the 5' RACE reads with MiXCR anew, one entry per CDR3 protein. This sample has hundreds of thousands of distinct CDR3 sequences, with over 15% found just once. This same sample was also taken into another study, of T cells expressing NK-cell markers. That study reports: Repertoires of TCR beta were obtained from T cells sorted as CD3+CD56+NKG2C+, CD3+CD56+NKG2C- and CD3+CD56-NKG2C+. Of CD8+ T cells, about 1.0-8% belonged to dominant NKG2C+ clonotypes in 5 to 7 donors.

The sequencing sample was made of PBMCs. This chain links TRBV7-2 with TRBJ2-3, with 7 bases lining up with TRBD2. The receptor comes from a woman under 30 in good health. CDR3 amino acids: CASSFTERGTQYF. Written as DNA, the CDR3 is TGTGCCAGCAGCTTTACGGAGCGGGGTACGCAGTATTTT. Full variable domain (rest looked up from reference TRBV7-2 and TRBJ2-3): GAGVSQSPSNKVTEKGKDVELRCDPISGHTALYWYRQSLGQGLEFLIYFQGNSAPDKSGLPSDRFSAERTGGSVSTLTIQRTQQEDSAVYLCASSFTERGTQYFGPGTRLTVL.